This T cell receptor beta chain comes out of a study of a mutant IDH1 vaccine in newly diagnosed glioma. The germline gives CDR1 MNHNY, CDR2 SVGAGI (reference sequence). The junction had 7 bases not matched to a gene; V was cut back by 4 bases and J by 3 bases. The CDR3 sequence is 15 residues long. Clones were read by immunoSEQ multiplex PCR, and TCRdb kept only the in-frame ones, dropping some. The repertoire consists of tens of thousands of clones, with roughly four fifths occurring once and the leading ten covering around 5%. Time point meaning: baseline, week 1 (first vaccination visit). Specified treatment: pre-vaccination baseline after standard-of-care therapy.

This sequence joins TRBV6-6 and TRBJ2-7; 9 bases map to TRBD1. This specimen was PBMCs, taken from a glioma patient treated with radiotherapy, temozolomide or both. The sequence was obtained from a man in his forties with glioma. Some clones in this sample may be carry-over from other donors' samples. The CDR3 DNA reads TGTGCCAGCAGTTTCGCACAGGGGGCAGGCTACGAGCAGTACTTC. Encoded protein: CASSFAQGAGYEQYF.